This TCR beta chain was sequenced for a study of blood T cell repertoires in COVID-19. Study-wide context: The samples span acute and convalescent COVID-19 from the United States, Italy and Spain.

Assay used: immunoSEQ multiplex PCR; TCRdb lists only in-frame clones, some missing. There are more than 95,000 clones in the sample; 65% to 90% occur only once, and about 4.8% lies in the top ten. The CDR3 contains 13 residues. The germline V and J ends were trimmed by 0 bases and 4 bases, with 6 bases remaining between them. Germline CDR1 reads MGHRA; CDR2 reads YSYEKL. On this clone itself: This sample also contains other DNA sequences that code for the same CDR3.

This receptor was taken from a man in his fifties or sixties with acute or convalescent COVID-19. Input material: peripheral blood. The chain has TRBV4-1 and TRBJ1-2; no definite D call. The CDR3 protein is CASSQEAGYGYTF. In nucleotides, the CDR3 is TGCGCCAGCAGCCAAGAGGCAGGCTATGGCTACACCTTC.